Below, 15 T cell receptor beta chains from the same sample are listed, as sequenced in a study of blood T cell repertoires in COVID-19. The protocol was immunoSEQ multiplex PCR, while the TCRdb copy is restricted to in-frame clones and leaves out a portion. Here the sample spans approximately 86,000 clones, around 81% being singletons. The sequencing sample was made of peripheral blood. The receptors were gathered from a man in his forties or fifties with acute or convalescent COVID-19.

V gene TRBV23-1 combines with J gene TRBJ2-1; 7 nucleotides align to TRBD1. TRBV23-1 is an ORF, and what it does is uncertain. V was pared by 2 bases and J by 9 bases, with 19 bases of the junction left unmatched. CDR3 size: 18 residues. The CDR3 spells CASSQTDLTGLEEGEQFF. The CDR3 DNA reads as TGCGCCAGCAGTCAAACAGACCTGACAGGGTTAGAAGAGGGTGAGCAGTTCTTC.

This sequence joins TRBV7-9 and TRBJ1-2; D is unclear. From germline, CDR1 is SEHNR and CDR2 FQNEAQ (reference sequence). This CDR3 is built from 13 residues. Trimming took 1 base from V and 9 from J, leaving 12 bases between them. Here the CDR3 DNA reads TGTGCCAGCAGCTTAGGGGAGGGAGGCAGCTACACCTTC. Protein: CASSLGEGGSYTF.

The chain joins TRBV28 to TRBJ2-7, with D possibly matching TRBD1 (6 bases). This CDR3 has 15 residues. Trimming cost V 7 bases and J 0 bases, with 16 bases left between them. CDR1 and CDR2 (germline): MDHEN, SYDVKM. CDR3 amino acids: CASNGAGASSYEQYF. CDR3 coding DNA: TGTGCCAGCAACGGGGCAGGGGCTAGCTCCTACGAGCAGTACTTC.

The CDR3 nucleotides are TGTGCCAGCTCCCCTTCGACAGGGAACAATGAGCAGTTCTTC. It yields the protein CASSPSTGNNEQFF. This sequence joins TRBV18 and TRBJ2-1; 7 bases are a match to TRBD1. Germline CDR1 reads KGHSH; CDR2 reads LQKENI. This CDR3 contains 14 residues. The trim removed 6 bases at V and 5 bases at J, leaving 7 bases unmatched. The full variable domain, in which reference TRBV18 and TRBJ2-1 provide the parts outside the CDR3, is NAGVMQNPRHLVRRRGQEARLRCSPMKGHSHVYWYRQLPEEGLKFMVYLQKENIIDESGMPKERFSAEFPKEGPSILRIQQVVRGDSAAYFCASSPSTGNNEQFFGPGTRLTVL.

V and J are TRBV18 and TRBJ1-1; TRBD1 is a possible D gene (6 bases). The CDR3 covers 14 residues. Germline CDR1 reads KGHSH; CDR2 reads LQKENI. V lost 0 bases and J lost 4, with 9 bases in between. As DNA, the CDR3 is TGTGCCAGCTCACCACCGGTAGGGGGCACTGAAGCTTTCTTT. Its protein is CASSPPVGGTEAFF.

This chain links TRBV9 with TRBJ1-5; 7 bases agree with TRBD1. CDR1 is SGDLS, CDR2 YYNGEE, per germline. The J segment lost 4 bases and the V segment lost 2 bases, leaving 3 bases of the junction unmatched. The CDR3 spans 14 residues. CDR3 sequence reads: CASSVGTVNQPQHF. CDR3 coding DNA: TGTGCCAGCAGCGTCGGGACAGTTAATCAGCCCCAGCATTTT.

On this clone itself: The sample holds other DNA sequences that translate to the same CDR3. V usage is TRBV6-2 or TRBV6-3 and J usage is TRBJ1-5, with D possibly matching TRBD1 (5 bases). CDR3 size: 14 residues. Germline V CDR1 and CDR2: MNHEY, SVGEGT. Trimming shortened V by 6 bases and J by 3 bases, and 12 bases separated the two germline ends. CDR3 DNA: TGTGCCAGCAGCCCGGGGCAGCTCAATCAGCCCCAGCATTTT. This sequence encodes CASSPGQLNQPQHF.

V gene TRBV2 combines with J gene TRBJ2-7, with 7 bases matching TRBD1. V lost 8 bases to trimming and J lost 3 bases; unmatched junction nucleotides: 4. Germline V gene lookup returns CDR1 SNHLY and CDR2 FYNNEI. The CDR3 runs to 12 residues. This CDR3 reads CASGTANYEQYF. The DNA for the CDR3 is TGTGCCAGCGGGACAGCCAACTACGAGCAGTACTTC.

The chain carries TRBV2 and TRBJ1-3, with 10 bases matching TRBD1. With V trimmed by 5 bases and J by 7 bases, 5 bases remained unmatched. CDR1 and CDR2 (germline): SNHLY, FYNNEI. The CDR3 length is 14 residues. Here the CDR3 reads CASSRDRGENTIYF. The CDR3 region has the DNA TGTGCCAGCAGTCGGGACAGGGGAGAGAACACCATATATTTT. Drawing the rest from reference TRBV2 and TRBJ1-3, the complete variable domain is EPEVTQTPSHQVTQMGQEVILRCVPISNHLYFYWYRQILGQKVEFLVSFYNNEISEKSEIFDDQFSVERPDGSNFTLKIRSTKLEDSAMYFCASSRDRGENTIYFGEGSWLTVV.

The CDR3, as DNA: TGTGCCAGCAGCTTAGTGGGGACAGGGGGCTCTGGGGCCAACGTCCTGACTTTC. Translated: CASSLVGTGGSGANVLTF. The chain has TRBV7-2 and TRBJ2-6; TRBD1 matches at 11 bases. CDR1 is SGHTA and CDR2 is FQGNSA in the germline V gene. This CDR3 is 18 amino acids long. The trim removed 1 base at V and 0 bases at J, leaving 2 bases unmatched.

The CDR3 DNA follows: TGCAGCTCCGAGGGGCTAGCGGGCAACCCGGCGGTAAATGAGCAGTTCTTC. Protein sequence: CSSEGLAGNPAVNEQFF. This chain uses TRBV29-1 with TRBJ2-1; 8 positions match TRBD2. V was pared by 8 bases and J by 7 bases, with 22 bases of the junction left unmatched. Germline V CDR1 and CDR2: SQVTM, ANQGSEA. The CDR3 spans 17 residues.

CDR3 sequence reads: CASSEFGTRGSQETQYF. The CDR3, as DNA: TGTGCCAGCAGTGAATTTGGGACAAGGGGATCCCAAGAGACCCAGTACTTC. The V and J genes are TRBV6-1 and TRBJ2-5; possible D gene TRBD1, 6 bases. Trimming pared 2 bases from V and 1 base from J, leaving 17 bases between. CDR3 length: 17 residues. CDR1 MNHNS and CDR2 SASEGT come from the germline V gene.

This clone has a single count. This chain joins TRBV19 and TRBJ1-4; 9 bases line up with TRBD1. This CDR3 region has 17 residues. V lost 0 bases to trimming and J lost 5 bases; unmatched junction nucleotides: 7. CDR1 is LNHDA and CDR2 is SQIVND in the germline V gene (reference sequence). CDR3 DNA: TGTGCCAGTAGTATAGATCGGGGACAGGGCTTGAATGAAAAACTGTTTTTT. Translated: CASSIDRGQGLNEKLFF.

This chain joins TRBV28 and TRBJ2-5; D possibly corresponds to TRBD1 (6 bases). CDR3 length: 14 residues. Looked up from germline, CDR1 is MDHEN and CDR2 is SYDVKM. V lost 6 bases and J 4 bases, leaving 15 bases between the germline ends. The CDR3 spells CASSHFQGSETQYF. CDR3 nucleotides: TGTGCCAGCAGCCATTTTCAGGGGTCAGAGACCCAGTACTTC.

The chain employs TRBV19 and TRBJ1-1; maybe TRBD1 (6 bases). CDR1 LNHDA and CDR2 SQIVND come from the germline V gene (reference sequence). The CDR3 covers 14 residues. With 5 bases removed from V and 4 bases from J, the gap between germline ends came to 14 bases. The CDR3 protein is CASSATGRTTEAFF. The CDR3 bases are TGTGCCAGTAGTGCGACAGGTCGAACCACTGAAGCTTTCTTT. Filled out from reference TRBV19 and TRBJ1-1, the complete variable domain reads DGGITQSPKYLFRKEGQNVTLSCEQNLNHDAMYWYRQDPGQGLRLIYYSQIVNDFQKGDIAEGYSVSREKKESFPLTVTSAQKNPTAFYLCASSATGRTTEAFFGQGTRLTVV.